A selection of T cell receptor beta chains follows, all from one sample in a study of T cells in tumors and immune-related adverse events. Using immunoSEQ multiplex PCR, the repertoire was profiled, and TCRdb retains in-frame clones only, with some absent. The sample shows about 4,900 clones, about 65% of them seen only once. Sequences were derived from gut tissue, sampled from a patient treated with anti-PD-1 therapy. All receptors come from a female donor with metastatic renal cell carcinoma. Each CDR3 is given with its conserved first and last residue. D genes are given only for firm matches. Expanded clones are given a class, and other clones once, few, many or no size at all.

j_call d_call v_call clone_size cdr3_length cdr3_nt cdr3_aa
TRBJ2-3 TRBD2 TRBV10-3 - 14 TGTGCCATCAGTGGGGGGGGGACTGCAGATACGCAGTATTTT CAISGGGTADTQYF
TRBJ2-7 - TRBV10-3 - 14 TGTGCCATCAGTGAGTCATACGGAACCTACGAGCAGTACTTC CAISESYGTYEQYF
TRBJ2-3 TRBD2 TRBV7-9 - 16 TGTGCCAGCAGCTTTTTAGCGGGGGGGAGCACAGATACGCAGTATTTT CASSFLAGGSTDTQYF
TRBJ2-7 TRBD2 TRBV30 - 14 TGTGCCTGGAGTACGGGACTAGCGGGAGGCGAGCAGTACTTC CAWSTGLAGGEQYF
TRBJ1-1 - TRBV15 - 14 TGTGCCACCAGCAAAGTGGGAGGGGGCACTGAAGCTTTCTTT CATSKVGGGTEAFF
TRBJ2-2 - TRBV4-2 - 16 TGTGCCAGCAGCCAAGGGGATGGGCAGGGCGGCGGGGAGCTGTTTTTT CASSQGDGQGGGELFF
TRBJ1-3 - TRBV2 large 13 TGTGCCAGCACCATGAACGGAGGAAACACCATATATTTT CASTMNGGNTIYF
TRBJ2-5 TRBD2 TRBV2 medium-sized 13 TGTGCCAGCAGTTCTAGCGGACAAGAGACCCAGTACTTC CASSSSGQETQYF
TRBJ2-1 - TRBV7-9 once 18 TGTGCCAGCAGCCCCCGGCCCGTACTAGCAGGCTCCTACAATGAGCAGTTCTTC CASSPRPVLAGSYNEQFF
TRBJ2-7 TRBD1 TRBV5-6 few 15 TGTGCCAGCAGCTTGGCCGGGACAGGGGTCCACGAGCAGTACTTC CASSLAGTGVHEQYF
TRBJ2-1 - TRBV5-5 - 15 TGTGCCAGCAGCTTTGAGGGGGGCCCCCTGATACCGCAGTTCTTC CASSFEGGPLIPQFF
TRBJ1-4 TRBD1 TRBV5-4 few 13 TGTGCCAGCAGCTCCGGACAGGGGGAAAAACTGTTTTTT CASSSGQGEKLFF
TRBJ2-7 - TRBV18 - 13 TGTGCCAGCTCACTACAGGATTCCTACGAGCAGTACTTC CASSLQDSYEQYF
TRBJ2-5 TRBD2 TRBV5-4 - 15 TGTGCCAGCAGCCAAAGCGGGAGATGGGAAAAGACCCAGTACTTC CASSQSGRWEKTQYF
TRBJ1-6 TRBD1 TRBV5-1 - 16 TGCGCCAGCAACTTGGGTCTTGGACAGGGGAATTCACCCCTCCACTTT CASNLGLGQGNSPLHF
TRBJ2-1 - TRBV27 - 17 TGTGCCAGCAGACCCTTCCCCCCCCCTTCCTCGACTTATGAGCAGTTCTTC CASRPFPPPSSTYEQFF
TRBJ2-1 - TRBV4-1 - 15 TGCGCCAGCAGCCTCCGGGCGACAGGAAACAATGAGCAGTTCTTC CASSLRATGNNEQFF
TRBJ2-3 TRBD2 TRBV11-3 - 16 TGTGCCAGCAGCTCACGTAGCGGGAGCGGCACAGATACGCAGTATTTT CASSSRSGSGTDTQYF
TRBJ2-1 - TRBV11-2 - 14 TGTGCCAGCAGCTTAGGCGGGAACTACAATGAGCAGTTCTTC CASSLGGNYNEQFF
TRBJ2-5 - TRBV7-2 once 11 TGTGCCAGCAGCCGGTTTGGGACCCAGTACTTC CASSRFGTQYF
TRBJ2-1 - TRBV14 - 14 TGTGCCAGCAGCCAAGTTCGCGCGGCGGGGGAGCAGTTCTTC CASSQVRAAGEQFF
TRBJ2-5 TRBD2 TRBV7-6 - 16 TGTGCCAGCAGCTCCCTGGGAGCGGGGGGCGGGGAGACCCAGTACTTC CASSSLGAGGGETQYF
TRBJ2-6 TRBD2 TRBV14 - 19 TGTGCCAGCAGCCAAGTTCGTATGGGCGGGAGTGGTGGGGCCAACGTCCTGACTTTC CASSQVRMGGSGGANVLTF
TRBJ2-1 TRBD2 TRBV5-4 - 17 TGTGCCAGCAGCTTGGGGGCGGATAGCGGGAGGGCCAATGAGCAGTTCTTC CASSLGADSGRANEQFF
TRBJ2-1 - TRBV28 few 12 TGTGCCAGCAGTAAAGATGACAATGAGCAGTTCTTC CASSKDDNEQFF
TRBJ1-1 TRBD1 TRBV5-1 - 15 TGCGCCAGCAGCTCCGGACAGGGTGGGAACACTGAAGCTTTCTTT CASSSGQGGNTEAFF
TRBJ2-3 TRBD1 TRBV5-6 - 16 TGTGCCAGCAGAGGAAGGGACAGGGGGTACACAGATACGCAGTATTTT CASRGRDRGYTDTQYF